This T cell receptor (beta chain) was sequenced for a study of T cell changes during pregnancy in multiple sclerosis. The CDR3 has 15 amino acids. V dropped 0 bases and J dropped 0 bases, with 8 bases sitting between them. CDR1 SGDLS and CDR2 YYNGEE come from the germline V gene. The protocol was immunoSEQ multiplex PCR, while the TCRdb copy is restricted to in-frame clones and leaves out a portion. The table records 79,000 or so clones, approximately 90% of them present only once. The chain has TRBV9 and TRBJ2-3; D perhaps matches TRBD2 (6 bases). This TCR was recovered from a female donor with multiple sclerosis, enrolled in a pregnancy study. The material sequenced was CD4+ T cells from peripheral blood mononuclear cells, taken before pregnancy. CDR3 sequence (DNA): TGTGCCAGCAGCGTAGTCGGAGGGAGCACAGATACGCAGTATTTT. Translated: CASSVVGGSTDTQYF.